Reported below is one TCR beta chain. This entry belongs to a study of blood T cell repertoires in COVID-19. Looking at the study overall: Specimens from acute and convalescent COVID-19 originated in the United States, Italy and Spain.

Assay used: immunoSEQ multiplex PCR; TCRdb lists only in-frame clones, some missing. The sample records roughly 140,000 clones, approximately 80% being singletons. The CDR3 has 14 amino acids. V shed 5 bases and J shed 2 bases, with 12 bases lying between them. The germline V gene has CDR1 SGHAT and CDR2 FQNNGV. The V call is TRBV11-2, the J call TRBJ1-1, with TRBD1 as a possible D gene (5 bases). Sequencing was done on a sample of peripheral blood. This clonotype was sampled from a woman in her fifties or sixties with acute or convalescent COVID-19. The CDR3 DNA sequence: TGTGCCAGCAGCCCCTCGGGGGACAACACTGAAGCTTTCTTT. Translation: CASSPSGDNTEAFF.